This T cell receptor beta chain originates from a study of early T cells in non-severe SARS-CoV-2 infection. Study context: Sequencing was performed on bulk RNA from unsorted whole blood, leaving chains unpaired.

This clonotype came up many times. One entry per CDR3 protein results from TCRdb running MiXCR on the 5' RACE reads. The sample has tens of thousands of distinct CDR3 sequences, under 7.5% seen once. Germline CDR1 SNHLY, CDR2 FYNNEI. Trimming stripped 0 bases from V and 6 bases from J, with 6 bases between. CDR3 size: 13 residues. The TCR originated in an adult who was a healthcare worker with PCR-confirmed SARS-CoV-2 infection or an uninfected control (not recorded which). Sequenced input: whole blood. The V gene is TRBV2, the J gene TRBJ1-5; D not resolved. The CDR3 DNA reads TGTGCCAGCAGTGAAGCAGGGTTTCAGCCCCAGCATTTT. Its translation: CASSEAGFQPQHF. Drawing the rest from reference TRBV2 and TRBJ1-5, the complete variable domain is EPEVTQTPSHQVTQMGQEVILRCVPISNHLYFYWYRQILGQKVEFLVSFYNNEISEKSEIFDDQFSVERPDGSNFTLKIRSTKLEDSAMYFCASSEAGFQPQHFGDGTRLSIL.